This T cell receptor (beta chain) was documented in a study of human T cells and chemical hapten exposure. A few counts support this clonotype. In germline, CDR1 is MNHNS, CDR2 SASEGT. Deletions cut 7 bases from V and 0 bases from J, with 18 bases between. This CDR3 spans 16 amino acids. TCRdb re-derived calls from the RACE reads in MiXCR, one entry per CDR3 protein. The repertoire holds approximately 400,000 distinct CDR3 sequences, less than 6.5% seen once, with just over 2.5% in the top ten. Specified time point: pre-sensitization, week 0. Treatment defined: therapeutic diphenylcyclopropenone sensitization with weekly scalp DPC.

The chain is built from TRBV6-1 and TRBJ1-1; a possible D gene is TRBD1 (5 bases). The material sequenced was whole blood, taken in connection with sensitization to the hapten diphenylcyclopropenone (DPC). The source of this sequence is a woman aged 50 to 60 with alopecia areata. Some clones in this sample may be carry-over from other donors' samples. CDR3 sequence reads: CASTLRSGRLNTEAFF. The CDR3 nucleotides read TGTGCCAGCACCTTAAGGTCGGGACGGCTGAACACTGAAGCTTTCTTT.